Presented here are 30 T cell receptor beta chains from one specimen sequenced in a study of T-cell reconstitution after alpha-beta-depleted transplantation in children. The TCRbeta library was prepared with unique molecular identifiers. TCRdb reprocessed the PCR reads via MiXCR and lists one record per CDR3 protein. This table holds hundreds of thousands of distinct CDR3 sequences, 15% to 20% found once. Sequences were derived from PBMCs, mostly from graft donor cells, sampled 360 days after TCRalphabeta/CD19-depleted stem cell transplant. The source is a male patient between 2 and 15 years old who had a stem cell transplant for acute lymphoblastic leukemia, so the T cells may come from the graft donor.

The J gene is TRBJ1-2, the V gene TRBV15, with 7 bases matching TRBD1. Unmatched junction bases numbered 5, after V lost 5 bases and J lost 2 bases. CDR3 length: 14 amino acids. Germline CDR1 reads LNHNV; CDR2 reads YYDKDF (reference sequence). The CDR3 loop is CATSGRTGNYGYTF. The CDR3 nucleotides are TGTGCCACCAGCGGGAGGACAGGAAACTATGGCTACACCTTC.

DNA of the CDR3: TGCAGTGCTTTCACAGGGGGCACTGAAGCTTTCTTT. Translation: CSAFTGGTEAFF. The chain couples TRBV20-1 to TRBJ1-1; 8 bases map to TRBD1. The germline V gene encodes CDR1 DFQATT and CDR2 SNEGSKA (reference sequence). This CDR3 has 12 residues. Trimming took 5 bases from V and 4 from J; bases not matched to a gene: 3.

The chain carries TRBV6-1 and TRBJ2-5; 7 bases line up with TRBD2. Germline CDR1 reads MNHNS; CDR2 reads SASEGT. Losses at the gene ends were 6 bases for V and 5 bases for J; bases not matched to a gene: 12. The length of the CDR3 is 15 residues. The CDR3 reads CASSFPGRGGETQYF. The CDR3 DNA reads as TGTGCCAGCAGCTTCCCGGGGAGGGGAGGCGAGACCCAGTACTTC.

V and J are TRBV4-1 and TRBJ2-2; 10 bases are shared with TRBD2. Germline V gene sequence: CDR1 MGHRA, CDR2 YSYEKL. The trim removed 3 bases at V and 4 bases at J, leaving 11 bases unmatched. There are 18 residues in the CDR3. The CDR3 bases are TGCGCCAGCAGCCATCGGGGGGGGCTAGCGGGAGTCACCGGGGAGCTGTTTTTT. It specifies CASSHRGGLAGVTGELFF.

This clonotype has just a few counts. Here the CDR3 DNA reads TGTGCCAGCAGCGTAGTTCTGGCTTCGAACACTGAAGCTTTCTTT. It yields the protein CASSVVLASNTEAFF. The J gene is TRBJ1-1, the V gene TRBV9, with D unresolved. Trimming took off 0 bases at V and 1 base at J, with 10 bases between the two ends. The CDR3 covers 15 residues. Germline CDR1 and CDR2: SGDLS and YYNGEE.

The rearrangement links TRBV4-3 to TRBJ2-3; D is unclear. The V gene's germline CDR1 is LGHNA and CDR2 YSLEER. Trimming cost V 2 bases and J 1 base, with 16 bases left between them. The CDR3 spans 17 residues. CDR3 residues: CASSQRFVPLRTDTQYF. As DNA, the CDR3 is TGCGCCAGCAGCCAAAGATTCGTTCCACTCCGCACAGATACGCAGTATTTT.

This clonotype was counted a few times. As DNA, the CDR3 is TGTGCTAGTGGTTTAAGCGGTGTCTATGGCTACACCTTC. This encodes CASGLSGVYGYTF. The V call is TRBV12-5, the J call TRBJ1-2; D call uncertain. There are 13 residues in the CDR3. CDR1 is LGHNT, CDR2 FRNRAP, per germline. Trimming removed 3 bases from V and 4 bases from J, with 9 bases in between.

This clonotype appeared a few times. J is TRBJ2-7 and V is TRBV7-6; weak D call: TRBD2 (6 bases). The CDR3 is 15 amino acids. V lost 5 bases to trimming and J lost 2 bases, with 16 bases between them. Germline lookup yields CDR1 SGHVS and CDR2 FNYEAQ. The CDR3 nucleotides read TGTGCCAGCAGCCTAGGGACTTCCACAACCTACGAGCAGTACTTC. It codes for CASSLGTSTTYEQYF.

In this sample, this clonotype turned up many times. The chain employs TRBV20-1 and TRBJ2-5; 10 nucleotides match TRBD1. This CDR3 comprises 13 residues. V lost 6 bases, J lost 2 bases, and 3 bases stayed unmatched. The V gene's germline CDR1 is DFQATT and CDR2 SNEGSKA (reference sequence). The DNA of the CDR3 is TGCAGTGCACCGGGACAGGGGCAAGAGACCCAGTACTTC. Translated, it gives CSAPGQGQETQYF.

The chain carries TRBV18 and TRBJ2-4, with 8 bases fitting TRBD1. The CDR3 totals 15 residues. V lost 8 bases to trimming and J lost 2 bases; unmatched junction nucleotides: 8. The V gene's germline CDR1 is KGHSH and CDR2 LQKENI. This chain's CDR3 is CASATQGATKNIQYF. CDR3 nucleotide sequence: TGTGCCAGCGCAACGCAGGGGGCGACCAAAAACATTCAGTACTTC.

This clonotype has a count of ten or more. The J gene is TRBJ2-5, the V gene TRBV15; unclear D gene. Between the trimmed V and J ends, which lost 3 bases and 5 bases, there was a span of 13 bases. Germline assignment: CDR1 LNHNV and CDR2 YYDKDF (reference sequence). The CDR3 extends over 14 amino acids. The CDR3 coding sequence is TGTGCCACCAGCAGGGGGATGCAGGACGAGACCCAGTACTTC. This gives the protein CATSRGMQDETQYF.

This clonotype was detected ten times or more. The V gene is TRBV3-1, the J gene TRBJ2-3; possible D gene TRBD2, 6 bases. This CDR3 is 15 amino acids long. Trimming left V 1 base short and J 3 bases short, with 11 bases between. Germline V gene sequence: CDR1 LGHDT, CDR2 YNNKEL (reference sequence). DNA of the CDR3: TGTGCCAGCAGCCAAGCGGGAGATGGAACAGATACGCAGTATTTT. Protein product: CASSQAGDGTDTQYF.

CDR3 loop: CASGLVGGGFEQFF. The CDR3 DNA reads TGTGCTAGTGGTTTGGTTGGAGGGGGATTTGAGCAGTTCTTC. V is TRBV12-5 and J is TRBJ2-1; TRBD1 or TRBD2 may be the D gene (6 bases each). The CDR3 is made up of 14 amino acids. Deletions cut 0 bases from V and 9 bases from J, with 12 bases between. CDR1 is LGHNT, CDR2 FRNRAP, per germline.

There are a few counts of this clonotype. This chain joins TRBV12-5 and TRBJ2-1, with 10 bases identical to TRBD2. The V gene's germline CDR1 is LGHNT and CDR2 FRNRAP. CDR3 size: 15 residues. V shed 6 bases, J shed 4 bases, and the junction held 6 bases outside the gene matches. Written as DNA, the CDR3 is TGTGCTAGTGGCAAGGGGACTAGCGATTACAATGAGCAGTTCTTC. Protein product: CASGKGTSDYNEQFF.

The CDR3 sequence is CASSSSGQSRSPLHF. In nucleotides, the CDR3 is TGTGCCAGCAGCTCCTCGGGACAGTCGAGGTCACCCCTCCACTTT. The chain uses TRBV11-2 and TRBJ1-6, with 7 bases fitting TRBD1. CDR1 is SGHAT and CDR2 is FQNNGV in the germline V gene. V shed 4 bases, J shed 10 bases, and the junction held 10 bases outside the gene matches. This CDR3 region has 15 residues.

The chain is built from TRBV4-3 and TRBJ2-3; possible D gene TRBD2, 6 bases. The V end lost 2 bases, the J end lost 4 bases, and 19 bases lay between the germline ends. Germline V CDR1 and CDR2: LGHNA, YSLEER. The CDR3 extends over 17 amino acids. CDR3 bases: TGCGCCAGCAGCCAATTGTGGAGGGTTAGTCTGGCAGATACGCAGTATTTT. It is translated as CASSQLWRVSLADTQYF.

This clonotype was recorded a few times. The V and J genes are TRBV6-2 or TRBV6-3 and TRBJ2-2; D is undetermined. This CDR3 contains 16 residues. Per germline, CDR1 MNHEY and CDR2 SVGEGT. V gave up 0 bases and J gave up 0 bases, with 8 bases separating them. The CDR3 is CASSYSVFANTGELFF. The CDR3 bases are TGTGCCAGCAGTTACTCGGTATTCGCGAACACCGGGGAGCTGTTTTTT.

This clonotype has more than one count but fewer than ten. V gene TRBV28 combines with J gene TRBJ1-1; D possibly corresponds to TRBD1 (5 bases). This CDR3 region has 15 residues. Between the trimmed V and J ends, which lost 5 bases and 1 base, there was a span of 14 bases. Germline-derived CDR1 and CDR2 are MDHEN and SYDVKM. CDR3 DNA sequence: TGTGCCAGCAGTCCTGGGGGGAGCCCGAACACTGAAGCTTTCTTT. Translation: CASSPGGSPNTEAFF.

This clonotype turned up a few times. The CDR3: CASSTRGSYNEQFF. The CDR3 DNA sequence: TGCGCCAGCAGCACCAGGGGCTCCTACAATGAGCAGTTCTTC. The chain employs TRBV5-1 and TRBJ2-1; a possible D gene is TRBD1 (6 bases). The germline gives CDR1 SGHRS, CDR2 YFSETQ. The ends were cut back, 4 bases at V and 0 bases at J, with 8 bases in the middle. The CDR3 consists of 14 residues.

The chain employs TRBV28 and TRBJ2-2, with 9 positions matching TRBD2. The germline CDR1 and CDR2 sequences are MDHEN and SYDVKM. This CDR3 comprises 16 residues. V trimming: 2 bases; J trimming: 4 bases; junction bases outside the gene matches: 5. CDR3 loop: CASSLGTSPFTGELFF. The CDR3 DNA reads TGTGCCAGCAGTTTAGGGACTAGCCCATTCACCGGGGAGCTGTTTTTT. Supplemented by reference TRBV28 and TRBJ2-2, the full variable domain reads DVKVTQSSRYLVKRTGEKVFLECVQDMDHENMFWYRQDPGLGLRLIYFSYDVKMKEKGDIPEGYSVSREKKERFSLILESASTNQTSMYLCASSLGTSPFTGELFFGEGSRLTVL.

This clonotype was observed at least ten times. The chain joins TRBV9 to TRBJ2-1, with 11 bases matching TRBD2. Unmatched junction bases numbered 7, after V lost 4 bases and J lost 7 bases. The length of the CDR3 is 15 residues. Germline V gene lookup returns CDR1 SGDLS and CDR2 YYNGEE. The CDR3 protein is CASSREVAGGNEQFF. CDR3 nucleotides: TGTGCCAGCAGCCGGGAAGTAGCGGGAGGGAATGAGCAGTTCTTC. The full variable domain, rest sourced from reference TRBV9 and TRBJ2-1, is DSGVTQTPKHLITATGQRVTLRCSPRSGDLSVYWYQQSLDQGLQFLIQYYNGEERAKGNILERFSAQQFPDLHSELNLSSLELGDSALYFCASSREVAGGNEQFFGPGTRLTVL.

The chain combines TRBV4-2 with TRBJ2-5; maybe TRBD1 (5 bases). CDR1 is LGHNA, CDR2 YNFKEQ, per germline. CDR3 length: 15 residues. With 0 bases removed from V and 5 bases from J, the gap between germline ends came to 13 bases. CDR3 in DNA: TGTGCCAGCAGCCAAGAAGGGGCGACCGGGGAGACCCAGTACTTC. Its protein product is CASSQEGATGETQYF.

This rearrangement joins TRBV7-3 to TRBJ2-2; D gene unclear. Looked up from germline, CDR1 is SGHTA and CDR2 is FQGTGA. This CDR3 spans 18 amino acids. V was pared by 1 base and J by 5 bases, with 20 bases between. CDR3 amino acids: CASSLNPLFRKKTGELFF. The CDR3 nucleotides read TGTGCCAGCAGCTTAAACCCCTTGTTTCGGAAAAAAACCGGGGAGCTGTTTTTT. The full variable domain, its missing parts supplied by reference TRBV7-3 and TRBJ2-2, is GAGVSQTPSNKVTEKGKYVELRCDPISGHTALYWYRQSLGQGPEFLIYFQGTGAADDSGLPNDRFFAVRPEGSVSTLKIQRTERGDSAVYLCASSLNPLFRKKTGELFFGEGSRLTVL.

This clonotype was seen a handful of times. V gene TRBV30 combines with J gene TRBJ1-1; no firm D call. The CDR3 contains 12 residues. Trimming left V 3 bases short and J 0 bases short, with 5 bases between. Germline V lookup: CDR1 GTSNPN, CDR2 SVGIG (reference sequence). CDR3 in DNA: TGTGCCTGGAGGACACTGAACACTGAAGCTTTCTTT. As protein: CAWRTLNTEAFF.

This clonotype was seen at least ten times. The chain is built from TRBV6-1 and TRBJ1-6, with 7 bases aligning to TRBD1. V was clipped by 7 bases and J by 11 bases; unmatched bases: 11. Germline V gene lookup returns CDR1 MNHNS and CDR2 SASEGT. The CDR3 is 14 amino acids. Here the CDR3 reads CASNDRERRTPLHF. CDR3 DNA sequence: TGTGCCAGCAATGACAGGGAAAGGAGAACACCCCTCCACTTT.

The chain employs TRBV4-2 and TRBJ2-5; TRBD2 matches 10 bases. The length of the CDR3 is 17 residues. With 4 bases clipped from V and 1 base from J, the junction kept 9 bases outside the gene matches. Germline V gene data show CDR1 as LGHNA and CDR2 as YNFKEQ. DNA for the CDR3: TGTGCCAGCAGCCCCAGACTAGCGGGTTACCTCCAAGAGACCCAGTACTTC. It is translated as CASSPRLAGYLQETQYF.

V usage is TRBV5-6 and J usage is TRBJ2-7, with D unresolved. There are 17 residues in the CDR3. V was trimmed by 4 bases and J by 0 bases, leaving 20 bases between them. Germline V gene lookup returns CDR1 SGHDT and CDR2 YYEEEE. The CDR3 coding sequence is TGTGCCAGCAGCCCCCCCGGGTACAGCACCAGCTCCTACGAGCAGTACTTC. This sequence encodes CASSPPGYSTSSYEQYF.

Many counts were recorded for this clonotype. The rearrangement links TRBV29-1 to TRBJ2-7, with 8 bases matching TRBD1. Trimming removed 6 bases from V and 0 bases from J; junction bases left unmatched: 7. The length of the CDR3 is 14 residues. Germline V gives CDR1 SQVTM, CDR2 ANQGSEA. The CDR3 DNA is TGCAGCGTAGCCGGGACAGGAAACTCCTACGAGCAGTACTTC. The encoded protein is CSVAGTGNSYEQYF.

This clonotype was seen ten or more times. This sequence joins TRBV4-1 and TRBJ2-1; 14 bases are shared with TRBD2. CDR3 length: 15 amino acids. The V segment lost 6 bases and the J segment 10 bases; nucleotides outside the gene matches: 8. CDR1 and CDR2 (germline): MGHRA, YSYEKL. The CDR3 DNA follows: TGCGCCAGCAGGATGGGACTAGCGGGAGTTGGCGAGCAGTTCTTC. It codes for CASRMGLAGVGEQFF.

In its sample, this clonotype was seen a few times. The gene calls are TRBV30 and TRBJ1-1; D gene uncertain. Per germline, CDR1 GTSNPN and CDR2 SVGIG (reference sequence). CDR3 length: 11 amino acids. The V gene lost 6 bases and the J gene lost 2 bases, with 7 bases spanning the gap. The CDR3 region is CACRPNTEAFF. In DNA, the CDR3 is TGTGCCTGCCGGCCCAACACTGAAGCTTTCTTT.